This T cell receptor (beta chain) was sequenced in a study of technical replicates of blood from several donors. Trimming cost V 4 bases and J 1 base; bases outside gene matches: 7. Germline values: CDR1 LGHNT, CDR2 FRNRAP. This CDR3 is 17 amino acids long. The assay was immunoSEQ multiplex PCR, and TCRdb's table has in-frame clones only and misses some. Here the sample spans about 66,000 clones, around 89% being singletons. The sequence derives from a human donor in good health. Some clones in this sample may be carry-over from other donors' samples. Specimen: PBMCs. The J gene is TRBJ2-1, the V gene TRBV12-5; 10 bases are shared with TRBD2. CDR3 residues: CASGSGLAGVSYNEQFF. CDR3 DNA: TGTGCTAGTGGTTCGGGGCTAGCGGGGGTATCCTACAATGAGCAGTTCTTC.